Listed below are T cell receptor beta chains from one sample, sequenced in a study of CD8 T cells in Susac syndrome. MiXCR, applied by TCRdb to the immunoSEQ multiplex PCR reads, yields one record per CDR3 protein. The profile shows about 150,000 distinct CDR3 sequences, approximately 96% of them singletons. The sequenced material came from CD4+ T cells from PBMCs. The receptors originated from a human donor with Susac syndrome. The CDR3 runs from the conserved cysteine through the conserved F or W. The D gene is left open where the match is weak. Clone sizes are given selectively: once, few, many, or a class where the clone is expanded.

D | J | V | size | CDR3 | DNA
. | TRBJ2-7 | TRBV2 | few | CASSEPYEQYF | TGTGCCAGCAGTGAACCTTACGAGCAGTACTTC
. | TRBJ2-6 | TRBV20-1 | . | CSATSGASGANVLTF | TGCAGTGCTACGAGTGGGGCCTCTGGGGCCAACGTCCTGACTTTC
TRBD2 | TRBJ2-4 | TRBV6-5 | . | CASSHRGASGSNIQYF | TGTGCCAGCAGTCACAGGGGGGCTAGCGGGAGCAACATTCAGTACTTC
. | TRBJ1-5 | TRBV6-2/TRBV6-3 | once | CASSYEGRRQPQHF | TGTGCCAGCAGTTACGAAGGGAGAAGGCAGCCCCAGCATTTT
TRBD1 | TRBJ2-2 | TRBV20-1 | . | CSAPDRGVTGELFF | TGCAGTGCCCCCGACAGGGGTGTCACCGGGGAGCTGTTTTTT
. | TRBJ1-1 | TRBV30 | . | CAWSHVCGTEAFF | TGTGCCTGGAGTCATGTGTGTGGCACTGAAGCTTTCTTT
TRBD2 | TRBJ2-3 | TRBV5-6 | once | CASSLEAGGLYTQYF | TGTGCCAGCAGCTTGGAAGCGGGGGGGCTATATACGCAGTATTTT
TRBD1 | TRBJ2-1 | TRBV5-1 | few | CASSPALRTGLLNEQFF | TGCGCCAGCAGCCCGGCCTTAAGGACAGGGCTCCTGAATGAGCAGTTCTTC
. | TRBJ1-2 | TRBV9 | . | CASSPGGYTF | TGTGCCAGCAGCCCAGGAGGCTACACCTTC
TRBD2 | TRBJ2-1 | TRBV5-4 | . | CASSLAGLAGAIEQFF | TGTGCCAGCAGCTTGGCCGGGCTAGCGGGAGCGATTGAGCAGTTCTTC
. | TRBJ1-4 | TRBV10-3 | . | CAISGPNEKLFF | TGTGCCATCAGCGGTCCTAATGAAAAACTGTTTTTT
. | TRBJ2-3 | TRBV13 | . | CASSLVGMADTQYF | TGTGCCAGCAGCTTAGTAGGTATGGCAGATACGCAGTATTTT
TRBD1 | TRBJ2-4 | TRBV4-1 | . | CASRPQTGGENIQYF | TGCGCCAGCAGGCCCCAGACAGGGGGCGAAAACATTCAGTACTTC
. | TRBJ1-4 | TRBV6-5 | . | CASSYSSGIGEKLFF | TGTGCCAGCAGTTACTCGAGTGGGATAGGGGAAAAACTGTTTTTT
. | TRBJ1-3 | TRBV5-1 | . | CASSLEGIGNTIYF | TGCGCCAGCAGCTTGGAAGGGATTGGAAACACCATATATTTT
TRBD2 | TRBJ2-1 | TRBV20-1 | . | CSARDLTGGRYNEQFF | TGCAGTGCTAGAGATCTCACGGGGGGGCGGTACAATGAGCAGTTCTTC
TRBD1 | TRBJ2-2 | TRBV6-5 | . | CASSYGDRNTGELFF | TGTGCCAGCAGTTACGGGGACAGGAACACCGGGGAGCTGTTTTTT
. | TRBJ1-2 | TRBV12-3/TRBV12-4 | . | CASSLTAGYTF | TGTGCCAGCAGTTTGACGGCTGGCTACACCTTC
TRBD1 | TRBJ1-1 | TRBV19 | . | CASRPGQKNTEAFF | TGTGCCAGTAGACCGGGACAGAAGAACACTGAAGCTTTCTTT
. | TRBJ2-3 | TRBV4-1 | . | CASSAFGTLSTDTQYF | TGCGCCAGCAGCGCATTCGGGACTCTTAGCACAGATACGCAGTATTTT
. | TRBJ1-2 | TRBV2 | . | CASGPGEGYTF | TGTGCCAGCGGACCCGGAGAGGGCTACACCTTC
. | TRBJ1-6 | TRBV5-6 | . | CASSPRNRDSPLHF | TGTGCCAGCAGTCCCCGGAATCGGGATTCACCCCTCCACTTT
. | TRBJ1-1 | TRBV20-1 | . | CSARDRWEQNTEAFF | TGCAGTGCTAGAGATCGCTGGGAGCAGAACACTGAAGCTTTCTTT
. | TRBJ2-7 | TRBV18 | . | CASSPGGVPYEQYF | TGTGCCAGCTCACCAGGGGGAGTCCCCTACGAGCAGTACTTC
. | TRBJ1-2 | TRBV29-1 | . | CSASGDNYGYTF | TGCAGCGCCTCGGGGGATAACTATGGCTACACCTTC
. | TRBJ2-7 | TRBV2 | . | CASSPRTSGNYEQYF | TGTGCCAGCAGCCCCCGGACCTCTGGGAACTACGAGCAGTACTTC
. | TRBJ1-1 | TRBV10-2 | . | CASSPPMNTEAFF | TGCGCCAGCAGCCCTCCCATGAACACTGAAGCTTTCTTT
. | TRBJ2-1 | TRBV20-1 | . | CSASPLRGAYNEQFF | TGCAGTGCTAGTCCTTTGCGGGGAGCCTACAATGAGCAGTTCTTC
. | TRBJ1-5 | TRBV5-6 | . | CASSLVGSGGPQHF | TGTGCCAGCAGCTTGGTAGGGTCTGGTGGGCCCCAGCATTTT
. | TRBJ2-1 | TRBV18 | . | CASSPRTENNEQFF | TGTGCCAGCTCACCCCGGACAGAGAACAATGAGCAGTTCTTC
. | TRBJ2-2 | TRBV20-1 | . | CSGSTSNTGELFF | TGCAGCGGATCGACGTCGAACACCGGGGAGCTGTTTTTT
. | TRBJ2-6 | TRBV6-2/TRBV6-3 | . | CASRPSGRGANVLTF | TGTGCCAGCAGACCTTCCGGTCGTGGGGCCAACGTCCTGACTTTC